This entry lists 17 T cell receptor beta chains sequenced from one sample in a study of cytomegalovirus exposure and HLA in healthy donors. PCR was performed using 60 Vbeta and 13 Jbeta primers. The table came from immunoSEQ multiplex PCR; TCRdb's copy has only in-frame clones and leaves some out. The sample has about 96,000 clones, 64% seen once. The sequenced material came from PBMCs. These receptors all come from a man in his 60s in good health and CMV-seronegative.

The sample holds a few counts of this clone. The chain uses TRBV30 and TRBJ2-7, with D possibly matching TRBD2 (6 bases). Trimming took off 6 bases at V and 4 bases at J, with 22 bases between the two ends. Germline values: CDR1 GTSNPN, CDR2 SVGIG (reference sequence). CDR3 length: 15 residues. The CDR3 sequence: CACSGVPPGFYEQYF. The CDR3 region has the DNA TGTGCCTGTTCGGGGGTTCCCCCGGGTTTTTACGAGCAGTACTTC.

The chain couples TRBV5-1 to TRBJ2-7; 7 nucleotides agree with TRBD2. With 0 bases clipped from V and 0 bases from J, the junction kept 6 bases outside the gene matches. The CDR3 covers 16 residues. CDR1 is SGHRS and CDR2 is YFSETQ in the germline V gene. CDR3 protein: CASSLAHGGTSYEQYF. DNA of the CDR3: TGCGCCAGCAGCTTGGCACACGGGGGGACCTCCTACGAGCAGTACTTC.

This clone was seen a few times. The V gene is TRBV6-5, the J gene TRBJ1-5, with 8 bases fitting TRBD1. V gave up 5 bases and J gave up 6 bases; unmatched junction bases: 3. CDR3 length: 13 amino acids. Germline CDR1 MNHEY, CDR2 SVGAGI. This CDR3 is CASSPDRVQPQHF. CDR3 sequence (DNA): TGTGCCAGCAGTCCGGACAGGGTTCAGCCCCAGCATTTT.

Only a few counts were recorded for this clone. The chain couples TRBV7-9 to TRBJ1-1; 7 bases align to TRBD1. Trimming removed 5 bases from V and 4 bases from J; junction bases left unmatched: 7. The CDR3 length is 14 residues. Germline assignment: CDR1 SEHNR and CDR2 FQNEAQ (reference sequence). The CDR3 DNA reads TGTGCCAGCAGCCGCGACAGGGAGAGCACTGAAGCTTTCTTT. This gives the protein CASSRDRESTEAFF.

This clone occurred a few times. The V call is TRBV9, the J call TRBJ2-3; 8 positions agree with TRBD2. Germline values: CDR1 SGDLS, CDR2 YYNGEE. V lost 0 bases and J lost 10; bases outside the gene matches: 10. The CDR3 length is 15 residues. The CDR3 coding sequence is TGTGCCAGCAGCGTAGATGGGGGGGTGACTAGCGCGCAGTATTTT. Amino acids: CASSVDGGVTSAQYF.

This clone was seen only a few times. The rearrangement joins TRBV28 to TRBJ2-5, with D possibly TRBD2 on 6 matching bases. Trimming took off 2 bases at V and 2 bases at J, with 12 bases between the two ends. CDR1 is MDHEN, CDR2 SYDVKM, per germline. The CDR3 sequence is 15 residues long. This CDR3 reads CASSLLGDLQETQYF. Written as DNA, the CDR3 is TGTGCCAGCAGTTTACTCGGGGACTTACAAGAGACCCAGTACTTC.

CDR3 region: CASSLYGTGHSPLHF. The DNA for the CDR3 is TGTGCCAGCAGCTTGTATGGGACAGGGCATTCACCCCTCCACTTT. The J gene is TRBJ1-6, the V gene TRBV7-9; 9 nucleotides line up with TRBD1. V gave up 3 bases and J gave up 8 bases; unmatched junction bases: 5. This CDR3 has 15 amino acids. The germline CDR1 and CDR2 sequences are SEHNR and FQNEAQ (reference sequence).

J is TRBJ1-6 and V is TRBV2, with a tentative D call TRBD1 (6 bases). V was shortened by 7 bases and J by 8 bases, with 12 bases between the two germline ends. This CDR3 comprises 13 residues. Germline CDR1 reads SNHLY; CDR2 reads FYNNEI. The CDR3 is CASTGTTDSPLHF. The CDR3 coding sequence is TGTGCCAGCACTGGGACAACGGATTCACCCCTCCACTTT.

This clone was seen once. V usage is TRBV28 and J usage is TRBJ1-5, with 8 positions matching TRBD1. Trimming removed 3 bases from V and 5 bases from J; junction bases left unmatched: 6. The CDR3 is 15 residues long. Germline V gives CDR1 MDHEN, CDR2 SYDVKM. DNA of the CDR3: TGTGCCAGCAGTTTGACAGGACAGGGTGATCAGCCCCAGCATTTT. It is translated as CASSLTGQGDQPQHF.

The chain uses TRBV2 and TRBJ2-3, with a tentative D call TRBD1 (6 bases). The CDR3 loop spans 14 amino acids. V was shortened by 9 bases and J by 0 bases, with 13 bases between the two germline ends. CDR1 is SNHLY, CDR2 FYNNEI, per germline. CDR3 sequence (DNA): TGTGCCAGTGGACAGTTCCAGAGCACAGATACGCAGTATTTT. It codes for CASGQFQSTDTQYF.

The sample holds one count of this clone. The chain is built from TRBV2 and TRBJ1-3; 9 bases are a match to TRBD1. Germline CDR1 is SNHLY and CDR2 is FYNNEI. V lost 4 bases to trimming and J lost 2 bases; unmatched junction nucleotides: 0. The CDR3 is 14 residues long. CDR3 in amino acids: CASSGTGAGNTIYF. The DNA of the CDR3 is TGTGCCAGCAGTGGGACAGGGGCTGGAAACACCATATATTTT. Variable domain in full (rest from reference TRBV2 and TRBJ1-3): EPEVTQTPSHQVTQMGQEVILRCVPISNHLYFYWYRQILGQKVEFLVSFYNNEISEKSEIFDDQFSVERPDGSNFTLKIRSTKLEDSAMYFCASSGTGAGNTIYFGEGSWLTVV.

The chain has TRBV4-1 and TRBJ2-6, with D perhaps TRBD1 (6 bases). V shed 4 bases and J shed 2 bases, with 9 bases lying between them. Germline loops: CDR1 MGHRA, CDR2 YSYEKL. There are 15 residues in the CDR3. The CDR3: CASSPTGTGANVLTF. As DNA, the CDR3 is TGCGCCAGCAGCCCTACAGGGACTGGGGCCAACGTCCTGACTTTC.

V gene TRBV5-6 combines with J gene TRBJ2-7; 9 bases line up with TRBD2. The germline V gene has CDR1 SGHDT and CDR2 YYEEEE. V shed 4 bases and J 5 bases; nucleotides not matched to a gene: 13. The CDR3 has 16 amino acids. The CDR3 region is CASSRSLYSGRNEQYF. CDR3 sequence (DNA): TGTGCCAGCAGCCGTTCCCTATATAGCGGGAGAAACGAGCAGTACTTC.

The V call is TRBV5-1, the J call TRBJ1-2; no clear D. Germline loops: CDR1 SGHRS, CDR2 YFSETQ. Trimming stripped 4 bases from V and 2 bases from J, with 15 bases between. There are 15 residues in the CDR3. CDR3 amino acids: CASSPSTGPNYGYTF. Written as DNA, the CDR3 is TGCGCCAGCAGCCCTTCCACCGGTCCCAACTATGGCTACACCTTC.

The rearrangement uses TRBV5-1 and TRBJ2-7, with 14 nucleotides matching TRBD2. The germline V gene has CDR1 SGHRS and CDR2 YFSETQ. The CDR3 runs 17 residues. Losses at the gene ends were 2 bases for V and 5 bases for J; bases not matched to a gene: 9. CDR3 in DNA: TGCGCCAGCAGCTTTACCGGGACTAGCGGGAGTTTAGACGAGCAGTACTTC. It translates to CASSFTGTSGSLDEQYF. The full variable domain, completed using reference TRBV5-1 and TRBJ2-7, is KAGVTQTPRYLIKTRGQQVTLSCSPISGHRSVSWYQQTPGQGLQFLFEYFSETQRNKGNFPGRFSGRQFSNSRSEMNVSTLELGDSALYLCASSFTGTSGSLDEQYFGPGTRLTVT.

The rearrangement links TRBV11-3 to TRBJ1-3; no clear D gene. The CDR3 covers 14 residues. In germline, CDR1 is SGHNT, CDR2 YENEEA. The V gene lost 4 bases and the J gene lost 1 base, with 8 bases spanning the gap. The chain's CDR3 is CASSSGPSGNTIYF. The CDR3 DNA sequence: TGTGCCAGCAGCTCGGGTCCATCTGGAAACACCATATATTTT.

This clone was picked up a small number of times. V is TRBV29-1 and J is TRBJ2-1; D gene ambiguous. This CDR3 comprises 11 residues. The V gene lost 4 bases and the J gene lost 6 bases, with 7 bases spanning the gap. Germline loops: CDR1 SQVTM, CDR2 ANQGSEA. This CDR3 is CSVAESNEQFF. In DNA, the CDR3 is TGCAGCGTTGCGGAGTCCAATGAGCAGTTCTTC.